Presented here are 16 T cell receptor beta chains from one specimen sequenced in a study of control samples from healthy donors and cancer patients. Clones were read by immunoSEQ multiplex PCR, and TCRdb kept only the in-frame ones, dropping some. The table lists about 110,000 clones, around 89% of them singletons, with roughly 15% in the top ten. The sample taken for sequencing was blood. The receptors derive from a woman aged 50 to 65 in good health.

The rearrangement uses TRBV7-9 and TRBJ1-6; tentatively, D is TRBD1 (6 bases). CDR3 size: 14 residues. V was clipped by 1 base and J by 11 bases, with 12 bases between them. Germline values: CDR1 SEHNR, CDR2 FQNEAQ (reference sequence). The CDR3 sequence is CASSLGRGLTPLHF. The CDR3, as DNA: TGTGCCAGCAGCTTAGGCAGGGGACTTACACCCCTCCACTTT.

This chain links TRBV19 with TRBJ2-5, with D maybe TRBD2 (6 bases). The CDR3 has 16 residues. CDR1 is LNHDA, CDR2 SQIVND, per germline (reference sequence). The V and J ends lost 2 bases and 2 bases respectively, with 15 bases between them. The DNA for the CDR3 is TGTGCCAGTAGTATACCACGCGGGACCTTACAAGAGACCCAGTACTTC. It is translated as CASSIPRGTLQETQYF.

The rearrangement uses TRBV7-7 and TRBJ1-6; perhaps TRBD1 as D (6 bases). V dropped 4 bases and J dropped 10 bases, with 20 bases sitting between them. From germline, CDR1 is SSHAT and CDR2 FNYEAQ (reference sequence). The CDR3 length is 16 residues. The CDR3 sequence: CASSSRRRDKESPLHF. The DNA for the CDR3 is TGTGCCAGCAGCTCCCGGCGACGGGACAAAGAATCACCCCTCCACTTT.

The rearrangement uses TRBV5-1 and TRBJ2-4; possible D gene TRBD1, 6 bases. Germline values: CDR1 SGHRS, CDR2 YFSETQ. Trimming removed 5 bases at V and 9 bases at J, with 15 bases between. CDR3 length equals 13 residues. The DNA for the CDR3 is TGCGCCAGCAGTACGGACTCACAGGGCATTCAGTACTTC. Its translation is CASSTDSQGIQYF.

This chain connects TRBV7-9 to TRBJ1-1; tentatively, D is TRBD1 (5 bases). V dropped 0 bases and J dropped 3 bases, with 11 bases sitting between them. There are 15 residues in the CDR3. CDR1 is SEHNR and CDR2 is FQNEAQ in the germline V gene (reference sequence). CDR3 in DNA: TGTGCCAGCAGCTTAGCGGCGGGGGGATACACTGAAGCTTTCTTT. This sequence encodes CASSLAAGGYTEAFF.

V is TRBV5-1 and J is TRBJ2-2; 15 positions match TRBD2. The CDR3 loop spans 17 amino acids. The ends lost 4 bases at V and 5 bases at J; junction bases unmatched: 6. CDR1 SGHRS and CDR2 YFSETQ come from the germline V gene. The CDR3 bases are TGCGCCAGCAGCGCGGGACTAGCGGGGGGTTTGACCGGGGAGCTGTTTTTT. It yields the protein CASSAGLAGGLTGELFF.

The genes are TRBV5-1 and TRBJ1-1, with 10 bases fitting TRBD1. V lost 0 bases and J lost 4; bases outside the gene matches: 9. The CDR3 totals 17 residues. The germline V gene has CDR1 SGHRS and CDR2 YFSETQ. The CDR3 DNA sequence: TGCGCCAGCAGCTTGGCCCAGACAGGGGGCGCAATCACTGAAGCTTTCTTT. This gives the protein CASSLAQTGGAITEAFF.

This chain connects TRBV5-1 to TRBJ2-2; TRBD2 agrees at 11 bases. The CDR3 is 15 amino acids. V was pared by 7 bases and J by 5 bases, with 7 bases of the junction left unmatched. The germline V gene encodes CDR1 SGHRS and CDR2 YFSETQ. The CDR3 sequence: CASGTTSGRTGELFF. DNA of the CDR3: TGCGCCAGCGGAACCACTAGCGGGAGAACCGGGGAGCTGTTTTTT.

The chain recombines TRBV2 with TRBJ2-7; no reliable D call. Trimming stripped 5 bases from V and 4 bases from J, with 12 bases between. The germline gives CDR1 SNHLY, CDR2 FYNNEI. CDR3 length: 13 amino acids. CDR3 region: CASSPNMEYEQYF. As DNA, the CDR3 is TGTGCCAGCAGTCCCAACATGGAATACGAGCAGTACTTC.

This clone occurred once. V and J are TRBV4-3 and TRBJ2-5, with D maybe TRBD2 (6 bases). The CDR3 is 17 amino acids. Germline V gene data show CDR1 as LGHNA and CDR2 as YSLEER. The V and J ends lost 1 base and 5 bases respectively, with 20 bases between them. The CDR3 nucleotides are TGCGCCAGCAGCCAAGCCAAGACCGTAGGCGGAGGGGAGACCCAGTACTTC. Translating it yields CASSQAKTVGGGETQYF.

The gene calls are TRBV30 and TRBJ1-5; a possible D gene is TRBD1 (6 bases). V was trimmed by 3 bases and J by 1 base, leaving 13 bases between them. Germline V CDR1 and CDR2: GTSNPN, SVGIG (reference sequence). The CDR3 consists of 15 residues. The CDR3: CAWSGGGLSNQPQHF. CDR3 coding DNA: TGTGCCTGGAGCGGAGGGGGTCTAAGCAATCAGCCCCAGCATTTT.

The chain recombines TRBV12-3 or TRBV12-4 with TRBJ1-2, with D maybe TRBD1 (5 bases). The V and J ends lost 4 bases and 9 bases respectively, with 12 bases between them. The CDR3 consists of 12 residues. DNA of the CDR3: TGTGCCAGCAGTTCAGGGCCCGATAGCTACACCTTC. Translating gives CASSSGPDSYTF.

This chain uses TRBV5-4 with TRBJ2-5; no clear D. This CDR3 contains 13 residues. Germline lookup yields CDR1 SGHNT and CDR2 YYREEE (reference sequence). V was clipped by 4 bases and J by 0 bases, with 7 bases between them. Here the CDR3 reads CASSLMYQETQYF. The CDR3 bases are TGTGCCAGCAGCCTGATGTACCAAGAGACCCAGTACTTC.

The genes are TRBV7-2 and TRBJ1-1; TRBD1 is a possible D gene (5 bases). The CDR3 is made up of 15 amino acids. V gave up 5 bases and J gave up 5 bases, with 18 bases separating them. Germline loops: CDR1 SGHTA, CDR2 FQGNSA. CDR3 bases: TGTGCCAGCAGCCCGTCGGGGGGAATGAGAACTGAAGCTTTCTTT. This sequence encodes CASSPSGGMRTEAFF.

This rearrangement joins TRBV10-1 to TRBJ2-7; 7 nucleotides agree with TRBD2. The germline V gene encodes CDR1 WNHNN and CDR2 SYGVQD (reference sequence). V was clipped by 7 bases and J by 5 bases; unmatched bases: 11. This CDR3 contains 14 residues. CDR3 bases: TGCGCCAGCAAGGGCCCCGGGAGGTCACACGAGCAGTACGTC. This gives the protein CASKGPGRSHEQYV.

This rearrangement joins TRBV5-4 to TRBJ2-5; no firm D call. CDR1 and CDR2 from the germline V gene are SGHNT and YYREEE (reference sequence). V was pared by 0 bases and J by 6 bases, with 6 bases between. CDR3 length: 12 residues. The CDR3 region is CASSLAQKTQYF. CDR3 DNA sequence: TGTGCCAGCAGCTTGGCACAAAAGACCCAGTACTTC.